One T cell receptor (beta chain) is described in this entry. Antigen specificity is unknown. This entry is derived from a study of T cell responses to AZD1222 COVID-19 vaccine. Study-wide results and limits: In the spike-specific TCR repertoire, nearly half reportedly target unmutated variant regions.

V was cut by 0 bases and J by 10 bases, with 20 bases left in between. Germline V gene sequence: CDR1 SGHRS, CDR2 YFSETQ. This CDR3 contains 16 residues. Measured with immunoSEQ multiplex PCR; TCRdb has only the in-frame clones, and not every one. The repertoire holds just under 85,000 clones, with about 82% as singletons. J is TRBJ2-1 and V is TRBV5-1; D is undetermined. The clonotype was recovered from an adult in good health. This specimen was peripheral blood, taken on day 0 of AZD1222 vaccination. The CDR3 DNA is TGCGCCAGCAGCTTGGGGTCTGGGAATCGTTTAGGGGAGCAGTTCTTC. Translated: CASSLGSGNRLGEQFF. The full variable domain, completed using reference TRBV5-1 and TRBJ2-1, is KAGVTQTPRYLIKTRGQQVTLSCSPISGHRSVSWYQQTPGQGLQFLFEYFSETQRNKGNFPGRFSGRQFSNSRSEMNVSTLELGDSALYLCASSLGSGNRLGEQFFGPGTRLTVL.